This T cell receptor (beta chain) was profiled in a study of blood T cell repertoires in COVID-19. This CDR3 contains 19 residues. Germline-derived CDR1 and CDR2 are LGHDT and YNNKEL (reference sequence). The V gene end was trimmed by 7 bases and the J gene end by 2 bases; junction bases not matched to a gene: 18. As processed by the authors: Amplification from reference gene primers served as the basis for estimated nucleated cell counts. Data came from immunoSEQ multiplex PCR; TCRdb stores just in-frame clones and leaves some out. The V and J calls and clone size are taken from that table; D and trimming were inferred from the DNA. The sample consists of 440,000 or so clones, approximately 90% of them appearing once.

The receptor was isolated from a woman between 40 and 50 years old with COVID-19, enrolled during active disease. The genes are TRBV3-1 (or the pseudogene TRBV3-2) and TRBJ2-2; 8 nucleotides match TRBD2. Sequencing was performed on peripheral blood. Written as DNA, the CDR3 is TGTGCCAGCAACTTCTGGGCGGCGGTAGCGGGACGAAACACCGGGGAGCTGTTTTTT. Its translation is CASNFWAAVAGRNTGELFF.